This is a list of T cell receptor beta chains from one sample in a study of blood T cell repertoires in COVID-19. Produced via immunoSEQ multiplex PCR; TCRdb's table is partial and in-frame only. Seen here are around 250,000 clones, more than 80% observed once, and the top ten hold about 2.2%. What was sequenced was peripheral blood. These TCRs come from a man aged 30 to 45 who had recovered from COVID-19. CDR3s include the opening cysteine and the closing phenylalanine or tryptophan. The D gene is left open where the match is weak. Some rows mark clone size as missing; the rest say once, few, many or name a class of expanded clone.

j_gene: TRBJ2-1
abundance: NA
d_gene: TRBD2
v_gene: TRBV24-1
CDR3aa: CATSPGGAHNEQFF
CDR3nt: TGTGCCACCAGCCCCGGGGGGGCCCACAATGAGCAGTTCTTC

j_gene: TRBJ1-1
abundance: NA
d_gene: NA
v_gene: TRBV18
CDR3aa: CASTSMTISRAEAFF
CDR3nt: TGTGCCAGCACTAGCATGACAATTAGTAGGGCTGAAGCTTTCTTT

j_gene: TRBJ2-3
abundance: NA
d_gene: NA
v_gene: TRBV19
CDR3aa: CASSIGSRTDTQYF
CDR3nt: TGTGCCAGTAGTATCGGGAGCAGGACAGATACGCAGTATTTT

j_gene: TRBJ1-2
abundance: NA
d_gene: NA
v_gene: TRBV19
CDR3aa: CATQLSFRGYGYTF
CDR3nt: TGTGCCACCCAACTTTCTTTCAGGGGCTATGGCTACACCTTC

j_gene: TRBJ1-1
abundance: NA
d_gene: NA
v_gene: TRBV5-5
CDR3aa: CASSSIPTEAFF
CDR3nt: TGTGCCAGCAGCTCTATTCCCACTGAAGCTTTCTTT

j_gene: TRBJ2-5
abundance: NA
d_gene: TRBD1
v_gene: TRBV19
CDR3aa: CASSAPGTGKETQYF
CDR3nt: TGTGCCAGTAGTGCCCCCGGGACAGGGAAAGAGACCCAGTACTTC

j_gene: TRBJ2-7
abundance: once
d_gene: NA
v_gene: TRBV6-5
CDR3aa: CASMRAREQYF
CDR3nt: TGTGCCAGCATGCGGGCTCGTGAGCAGTACTTC

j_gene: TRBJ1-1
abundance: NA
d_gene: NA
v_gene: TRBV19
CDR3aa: CASHMGLGGYTEAFF
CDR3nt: TGTGCCAGCCATATGGGGTTGGGGGGTTACACTGAAGCTTTCTTT

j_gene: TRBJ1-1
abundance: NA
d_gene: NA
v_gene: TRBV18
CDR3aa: CASSNRATGMRTEAFF
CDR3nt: TGTGCCAGCTCAAACCGGGCGACGGGAATGAGGACTGAAGCTTTCTTT

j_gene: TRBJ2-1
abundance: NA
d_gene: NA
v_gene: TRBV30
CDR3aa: CAWRGPSSYNEQFF
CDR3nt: TGTGCCTGGAGGGGGCCTAGCTCCTACAATGAGCAGTTCTTC

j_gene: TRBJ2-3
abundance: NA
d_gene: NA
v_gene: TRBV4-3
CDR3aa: CASSPQQGFTDTQYF
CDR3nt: TGCGCCAGCAGCCCACAACAGGGATTCACAGATACGCAGTATTTT

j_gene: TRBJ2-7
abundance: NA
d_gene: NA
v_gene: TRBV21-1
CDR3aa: CASSKVRTDFYEQYF
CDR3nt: TGTGCCAGCAGCAAAGTTAGGACAGACTTCTACGAGCAGTACTTC

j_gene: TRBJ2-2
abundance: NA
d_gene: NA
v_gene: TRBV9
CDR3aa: CASNRADTGELFF
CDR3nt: TGTGCCAGCAACAGGGCGGACACCGGGGAGCTGTTTTTT

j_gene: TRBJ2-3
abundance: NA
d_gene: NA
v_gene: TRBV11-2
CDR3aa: CASRTIRGLINTQYF
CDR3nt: TGTGCCAGCAGGACGATCAGGGGCCTTATCAATACGCAGTATTTT

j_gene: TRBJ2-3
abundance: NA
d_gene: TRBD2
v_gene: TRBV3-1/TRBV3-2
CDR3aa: CASSQSGEGADTQYF
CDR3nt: TGTGCCAGCAGCCAATCGGGGGAGGGTGCAGATACGCAGTATTTT

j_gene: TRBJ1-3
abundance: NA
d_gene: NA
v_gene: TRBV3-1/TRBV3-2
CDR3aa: CASSQAEGGNTIYF
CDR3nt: TGTGCCAGCAGCCAAGCGGAGGGTGGAAACACCATATATTTT

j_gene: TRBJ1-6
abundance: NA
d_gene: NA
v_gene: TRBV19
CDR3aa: CASYPGTTNSPLHF
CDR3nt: TGTGCCAGTTACCCCGGGACTACCAATTCACCCCTCCACTTT

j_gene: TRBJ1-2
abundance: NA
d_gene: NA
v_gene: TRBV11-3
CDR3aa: CASSRGGDGYTF
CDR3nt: TGTGCCAGCAGCCGCGGGGGGGATGGCTACACCTTC

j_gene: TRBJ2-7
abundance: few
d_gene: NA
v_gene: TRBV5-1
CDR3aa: CASSFGVREQPGEQYF
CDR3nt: TGCGCCAGCAGCTTCGGCGTGCGGGAACAACCAGGGGAGCAGTACTTC

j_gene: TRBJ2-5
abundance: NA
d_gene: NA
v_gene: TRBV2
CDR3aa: CASSEQGQETQYF
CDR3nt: TGTGCCAGCAGTGAGCAGGGTCAAGAGACCCAGTACTTC

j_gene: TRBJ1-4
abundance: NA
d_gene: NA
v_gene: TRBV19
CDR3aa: CASSILYERRGEKLFF
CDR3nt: TGTGCCAGTAGTATACTTTACGAGAGAAGGGGGGAAAAACTGTTTTTT

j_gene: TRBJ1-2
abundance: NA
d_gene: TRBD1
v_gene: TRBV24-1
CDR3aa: CATAGSGGAGGYTF
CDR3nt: TGTGCCACTGCCGGATCAGGGGGCGCGGGAGGCTACACCTTC

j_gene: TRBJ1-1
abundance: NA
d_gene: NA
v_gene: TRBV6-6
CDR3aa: CASSFTGLNTEAFF
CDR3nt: TGTGCCAGCAGTTTCACAGGGTTGAACACTGAAGCTTTCTTT

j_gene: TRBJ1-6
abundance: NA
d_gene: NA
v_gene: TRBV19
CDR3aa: CASSIRQNDSPLHF
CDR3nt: TGTGCCAGTAGTATACGACAGAACGATTCACCCCTCCACTTT

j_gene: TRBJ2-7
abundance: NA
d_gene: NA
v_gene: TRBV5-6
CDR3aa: CASSLAAGYEQYF
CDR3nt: TGTGCCAGCAGCTTGGCCGCAGGGTACGAGCAGTACTTC

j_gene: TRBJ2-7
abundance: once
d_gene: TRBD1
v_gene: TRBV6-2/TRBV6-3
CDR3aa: CASSRGTGEQYF
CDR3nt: TGTGCCAGCAGTCGCGGGACAGGGGAGCAGTACTTC

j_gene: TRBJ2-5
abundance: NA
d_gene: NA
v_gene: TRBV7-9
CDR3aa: CASSLVGRAKETQYF
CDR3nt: TGTGCCAGCAGCTTAGTCGGCAGGGCAAAGGAGACCCAGTACTTC

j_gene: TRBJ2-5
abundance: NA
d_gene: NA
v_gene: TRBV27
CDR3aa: CASSLAWGETQYF
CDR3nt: TGTGCCAGCAGTTTAGCTTGGGGCGAGACCCAGTACTTC

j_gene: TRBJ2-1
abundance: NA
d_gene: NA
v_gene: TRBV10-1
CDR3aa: CASSEGRGWDEQFF
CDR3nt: TGCGCCAGCAGTGAAGGTCGGGGGTGGGATGAGCAGTTCTTC

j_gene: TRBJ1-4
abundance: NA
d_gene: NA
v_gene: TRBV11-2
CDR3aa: CASSLAQGNEKLFF
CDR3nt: TGTGCCAGCAGCTTAGCACAGGGAAATGAAAAACTGTTTTTT

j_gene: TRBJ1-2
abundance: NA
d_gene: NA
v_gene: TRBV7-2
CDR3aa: CASSLGGRYGYTF
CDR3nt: TGTGCCAGCAGCTTAGGAGGGAGGTATGGCTACACCTTC

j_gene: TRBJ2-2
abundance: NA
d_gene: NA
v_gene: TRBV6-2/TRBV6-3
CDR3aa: CASSRRVSDTGELFF
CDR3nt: TGTGCCAGCAGTAGGAGGGTTTCGGACACCGGGGAGCTGTTTTTT

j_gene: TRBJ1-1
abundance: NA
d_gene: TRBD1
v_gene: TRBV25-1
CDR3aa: CASRGTVTEAFF
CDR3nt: TGTGCCAGCAGAGGGACAGTCACTGAAGCTTTCTTT

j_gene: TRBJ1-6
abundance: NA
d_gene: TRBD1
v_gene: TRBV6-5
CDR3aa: CASSYRQGLTPLHF
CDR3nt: TGTGCCAGCAGTTACCGACAGGGTCTAACACCCCTCCACTTT

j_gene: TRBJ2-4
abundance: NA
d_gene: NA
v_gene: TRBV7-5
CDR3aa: CARSFQGGNIQYF
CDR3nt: TGTGCCAGAAGCTTCCAGGGGGGCAACATTCAGTACTTC